The clone carrying this T cell receptor beta chain was detected a few times. Its specificity is not known. The V gene's germline CDR1 is SGDLS and CDR2 YYNGEE. CDR3 length: 17 amino acids. Trimming cost V 0 bases and J 5 bases; bases outside gene matches: 7. This specimen comes from a study of regulatory T cells in long-lasting Graves disease. Findings of the study overall: Lower TCR diversity characterized persistent Graves' patients relative to newly diagnosed patients. When disease was persistent, TRBV28, TRBJ1-2 and TRBJ2-5 were the favored segments.

Both iRepertoire HTBI primers and Arm-PCR of CDR3 regions were used to build the TCR beta libraries. TCRdb itself ran the multiplex PCR reads through MiXCR, one entry per CDR3 protein. Here the sample spans 200,000 to 250,000 distinct CDR3 sequences, about 18% being singletons. Time point in this sample: newly diagnosed GD, antithyroid drugs for less than 3 months. TCR sequences were obtained from RNA taken from PBMCs. Patients met American Thyroid Association criteria for Graves' disease. The V gene is TRBV9, the J gene TRBJ2-5; 13 nucleotides line up with TRBD2. The specimen comprised peripheral blood mononuclear cells (PBMCs), sampled at new diagnosis, from a patient treated with antithyroid drugs. This sequence originates from a female donor with Graves disease. CDR3 in DNA: TGTGCCAGCAGCGTAGAGGGGACTAGCGGGATCGGGGAGACCCAGTACTTC. Residues: CASSVEGTSGIGETQYF.